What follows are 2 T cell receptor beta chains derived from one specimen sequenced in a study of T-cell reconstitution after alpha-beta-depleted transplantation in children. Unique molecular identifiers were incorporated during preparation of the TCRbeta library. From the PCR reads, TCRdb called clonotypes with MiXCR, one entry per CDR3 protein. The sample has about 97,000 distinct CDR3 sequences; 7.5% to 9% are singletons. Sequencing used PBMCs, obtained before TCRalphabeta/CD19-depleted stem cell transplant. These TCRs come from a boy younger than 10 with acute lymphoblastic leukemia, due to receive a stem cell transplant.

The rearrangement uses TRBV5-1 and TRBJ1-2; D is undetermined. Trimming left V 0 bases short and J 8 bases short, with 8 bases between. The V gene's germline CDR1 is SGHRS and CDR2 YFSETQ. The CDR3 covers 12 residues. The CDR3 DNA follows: TGCGCCAGCAGCTTGGAAAGGCGGGGCTACACCTTC. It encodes CASSLERRGYTF. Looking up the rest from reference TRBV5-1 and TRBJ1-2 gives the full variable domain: KAGVTQTPRYLIKTRGQQVTLSCSPISGHRSVSWYQQTPGQGLQFLFEYFSETQRNKGNFPGRFSGRQFSNSRSEMNVSTLELGDSALYLCASSLERRGYTFGSGTRLTVV.

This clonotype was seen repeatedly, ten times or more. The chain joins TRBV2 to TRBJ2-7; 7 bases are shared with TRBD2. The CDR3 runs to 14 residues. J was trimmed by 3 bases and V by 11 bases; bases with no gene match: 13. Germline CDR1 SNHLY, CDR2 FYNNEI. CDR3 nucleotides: TGTGCCTCCGAAGGGCTAGCGGCAAACTACGAGCAGTACTTC. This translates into CASEGLAANYEQYF. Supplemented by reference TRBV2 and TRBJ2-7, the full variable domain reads EPEVTQTPSHQVTQMGQEVILRCVPISNHLYFYWYRQILGQKVEFLVSFYNNEISEKSEIFDDQFSVERPDGSNFTLKIRSTKLEDSAMYFCASEGLAANYEQYFGPGTRLTVT.